What follows describes a single T cell receptor beta chain. Which antigen it targets is not known. Per-base qualities were not stored, and no clone one base away is much larger. This entry is derived from a study of T-cell memory formation after mild COVID-19 (dated by TCRdb to about 2021). About the investigation overall: TCR sequence clusters from the two donors were found to be largely donor specific. In a couple of donors, T-cell clones that expanded and contracted after mild COVID-19 were tracked by sequencing TCRalpha and TCRbeta repertoires over time. The cohort comprised two young, previously healthy adult volunteers, one female and one male.

Ficoll-Paque density gradient centrifugation was the method used to isolate PBMCs. The run used an Illumina NovaSeq 6000. cDNA libraries for TCRalpha and TCRbeta were prepared by 5'RACE using constant-segment primers, with sample barcodes and unique molecular identifiers added. RNA was extracted from every sample with Trizol reagent. Library amplification was performed in two PCR steps, and a second sample barcode and Illumina TruSeq adapters were introduced in the second step. Sequencing of libraries was performed on an Illumina NovaSeq with 2 x 150 bp paired-end reads. The paper's data handling went like this. With migec v1.2.7, reads were demultiplexed and then collapsed into UMI-guided consensus sequences. Using mixcr v2.1.11, UMI consensuses were aligned to TRA and TRB V and J templates and then assembled into clonotypes. A clonotype was counted as expanded or contracted only if both edgeR and NoisET called the change significant, with noise models trained on biological replicates. For edgeR calls, a false discovery rate-adjusted p below 0.01 and a log2 fold-change threshold of 1 were applied. As an exploratory analysis of dynamics, max-normalized trajectories of the 1000 most abundant clonotypes were examined by PCA with hierarchical clustering. Separately sequenced CD4+ and CD8+ repertoires were used to assign the CD4 or CD8 phenotype of responding clones. Through fastp at Q25 and MiXCR, TCRdb rebuilt clones from the public reads, retaining in-frame beta chains. Identical CDR3 proteins give one entry, which carries the most common genes and DNA. TCRdb, not the authors, supplied the V and J calls. The sample yields just over 300,000 distinct CDR3 sequences; just under 20% were counted once. The ten largest clones take up roughly 21% of the sample.

Broader findings and caveats from the paper: SARS-CoV-2 specificity was not confirmed for the second-wave clones peaking on day 37. Clones contracting from day 15 to 85 had balanced CD4/CD8 phenotypes, while a second wave expanding from day 15 to 37 was biased towards CD4+. Some responding clones were detected in pre-infection memory, which suggested that pre-existing cross-reactive memory T cells had joined the SARS-CoV-2 response. Contracting CD4+ clones turned up mainly in the CM and EM memory subsets, whereas EMRA was where CD8+ clones were enriched. The study included only a couple of mild cases, and larger cohorts that include severe cases with pre-infection samples were judged to be necessary.

Specimen: PBMCs or a T cell subset sorted from them (not recorded which). The receptor was isolated from a man aged 18 to 30 who had mild COVID-19 (a few samples of this study predate the infection). The sample titles of this study are shuffled in the database, so cell type and time point are left out; the donor was told from shared clones.

The CDR3 protein is CASSYGTGREQYF. In nucleotide form, the sequence is TGTGCCAGCAGTTACGGGACAGGGAGGGAGCAGTACTTC. The V gene is TRBV6-5 and the J gene is TRBJ2-7, and 9 junction bases match TRBD1. The germline V and J ends show losses of 2 bases and 7 bases respectively, and no gene match explains 3 bases of the junction. Looking up the germline V gene yields CDR1 MNHEY and CDR2 SVGAGI. Including cysteine and phenylalanine, the CDR3 has 13 amino acids. Left in the record is the CDR3 DNA by itself, 39 bases read in frame from the first base.